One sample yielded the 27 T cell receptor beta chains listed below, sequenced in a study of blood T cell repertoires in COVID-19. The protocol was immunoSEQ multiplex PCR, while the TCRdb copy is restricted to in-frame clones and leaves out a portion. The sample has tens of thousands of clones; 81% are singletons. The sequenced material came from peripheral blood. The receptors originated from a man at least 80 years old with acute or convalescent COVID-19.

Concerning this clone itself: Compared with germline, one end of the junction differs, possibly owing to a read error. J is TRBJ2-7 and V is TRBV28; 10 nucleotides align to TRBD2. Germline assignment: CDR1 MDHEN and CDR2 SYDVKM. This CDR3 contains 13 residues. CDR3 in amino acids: CGSGRLSSYEQYF. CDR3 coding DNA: TGCGGTAGCGGGAGGCTCAGCTCCTACGAGCAGTACTTC. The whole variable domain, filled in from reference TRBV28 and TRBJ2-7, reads DVKVTQSSRYLVKRTGEKVFLECVQDMDHENMFWYRQDPGLGLRLIYFSYDVKMKEKGDIPEGYSVSREKKERFSLILESASTNQTSMYLCGSGRLSSYEQYFGPGTRLTVT.

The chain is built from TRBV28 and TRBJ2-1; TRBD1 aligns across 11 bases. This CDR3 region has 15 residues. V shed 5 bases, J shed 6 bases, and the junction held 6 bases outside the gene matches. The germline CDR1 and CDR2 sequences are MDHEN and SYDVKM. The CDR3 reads CASSRGQGGLNEQFF. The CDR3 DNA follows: TGTGCCAGCAGTAGGGGACAGGGGGGTCTCAATGAGCAGTTCTTC.

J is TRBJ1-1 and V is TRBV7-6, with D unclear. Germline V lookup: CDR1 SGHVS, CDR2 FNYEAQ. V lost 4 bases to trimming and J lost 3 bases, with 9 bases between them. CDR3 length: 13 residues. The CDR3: CASSSQTYTEAFF. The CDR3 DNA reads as TGTGCCAGCAGCTCCCAAACATACACTGAAGCTTTCTTT. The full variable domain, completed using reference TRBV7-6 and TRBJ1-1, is GAGVSQSPRYKVTKRGQDVALRCDPISGHVSLYWYRQALGQGPEFLTYFNYEAQQDKSGLPNDRFSAERPEGSISTLTIQRTEQRDSAMYRCASSSQTYTEAFFGQGTRLTVV.

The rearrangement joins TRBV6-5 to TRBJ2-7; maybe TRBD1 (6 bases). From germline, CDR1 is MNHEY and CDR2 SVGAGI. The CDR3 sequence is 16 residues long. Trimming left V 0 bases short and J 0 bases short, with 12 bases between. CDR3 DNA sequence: TGTGCCAGCAGTTACTCGAATACAGGGAGCTCCTACGAGCAGTACTTC. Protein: CASSYSNTGSSYEQYF.

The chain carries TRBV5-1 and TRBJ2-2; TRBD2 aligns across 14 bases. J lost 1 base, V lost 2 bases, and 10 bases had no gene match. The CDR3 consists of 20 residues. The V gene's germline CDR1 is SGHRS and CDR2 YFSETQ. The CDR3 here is CASSLTPGLAGGKNTGELFF. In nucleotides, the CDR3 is TGCGCCAGCAGCTTAACACCAGGACTAGCGGGAGGCAAGAACACCGGGGAGCTGTTTTTT.

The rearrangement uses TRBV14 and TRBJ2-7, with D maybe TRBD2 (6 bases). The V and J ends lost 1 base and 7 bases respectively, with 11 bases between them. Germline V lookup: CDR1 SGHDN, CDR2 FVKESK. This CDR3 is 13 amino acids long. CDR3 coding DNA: TGTGCCAGCAGCCAAGTGGGAGGAGGGGAGCAGTACTTC. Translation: CASSQVGGGEQYF. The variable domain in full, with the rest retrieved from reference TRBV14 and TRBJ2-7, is EAGVTQFPSHSVIEKGQTVTLRCDPISGHDNLYWYRRVMGKEIKFLLHFVKESKQDESGMPNNRFLAERTGGTYSTLKVQPAELEDSGVYFCASSQVGGGEQYFGPGTRLTVT.

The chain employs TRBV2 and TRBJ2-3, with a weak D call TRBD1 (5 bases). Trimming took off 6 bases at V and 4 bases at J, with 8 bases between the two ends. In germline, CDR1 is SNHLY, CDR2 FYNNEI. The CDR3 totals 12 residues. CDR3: CASSDRADTQYF. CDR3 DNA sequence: TGTGCCAGCAGCGACAGAGCAGATACGCAGTATTTT.

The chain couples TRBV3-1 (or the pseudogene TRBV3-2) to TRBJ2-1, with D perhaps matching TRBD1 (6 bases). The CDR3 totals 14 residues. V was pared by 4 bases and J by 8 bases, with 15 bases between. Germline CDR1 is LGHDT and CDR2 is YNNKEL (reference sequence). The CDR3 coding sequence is TGTGCCAGCAGCCGAATACAGGGTTATCATGAGCAGTTCTTC. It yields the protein CASSRIQGYHEQFF.

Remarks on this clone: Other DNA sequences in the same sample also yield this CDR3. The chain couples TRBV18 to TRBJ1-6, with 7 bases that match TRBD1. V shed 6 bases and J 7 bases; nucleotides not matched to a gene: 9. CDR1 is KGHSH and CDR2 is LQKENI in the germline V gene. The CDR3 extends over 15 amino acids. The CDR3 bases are TGTGCCAGCTCGCCTTCGACAGGGATCAATTCACCCCTCCACTTT. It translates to CASSPSTGINSPLHF.

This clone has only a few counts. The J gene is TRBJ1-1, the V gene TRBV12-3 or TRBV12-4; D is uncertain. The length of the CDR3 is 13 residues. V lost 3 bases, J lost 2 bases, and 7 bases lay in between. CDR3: CASSFSINTEAFF. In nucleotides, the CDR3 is TGTGCCAGCAGTTTTTCCATTAACACTGAAGCTTTCTTT.

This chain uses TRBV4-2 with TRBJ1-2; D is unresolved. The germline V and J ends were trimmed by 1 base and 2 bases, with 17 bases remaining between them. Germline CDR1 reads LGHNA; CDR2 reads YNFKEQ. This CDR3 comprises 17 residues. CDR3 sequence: CASSQGLSAGLNYGYTF. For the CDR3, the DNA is TGTGCCAGCAGCCAAGGCCTTTCGGCAGGACTAAACTATGGCTACACCTTC.

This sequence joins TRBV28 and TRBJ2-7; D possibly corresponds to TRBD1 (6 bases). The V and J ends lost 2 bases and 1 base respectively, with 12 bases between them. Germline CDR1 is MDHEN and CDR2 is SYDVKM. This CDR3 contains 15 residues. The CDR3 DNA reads TGTGCCAGCAGTTTAGGGGGACACCGTTCCTACGAGCAGTACTTC. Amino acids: CASSLGGHRSYEQYF.

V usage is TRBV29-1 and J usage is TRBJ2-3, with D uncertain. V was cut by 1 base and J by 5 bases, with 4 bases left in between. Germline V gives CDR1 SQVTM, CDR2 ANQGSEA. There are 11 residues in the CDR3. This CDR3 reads CSVEVLDTQYF. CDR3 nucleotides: TGCAGCGTTGAAGTTCTAGATACGCAGTATTTT.

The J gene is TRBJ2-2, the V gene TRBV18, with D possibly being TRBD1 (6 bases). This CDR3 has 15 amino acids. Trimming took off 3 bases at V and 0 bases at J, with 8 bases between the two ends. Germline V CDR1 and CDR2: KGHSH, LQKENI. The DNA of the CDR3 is TGTGCCAGCTCACCCGGACAGACGAACACCGGGGAGCTGTTTTTT. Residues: CASSPGQTNTGELFF.

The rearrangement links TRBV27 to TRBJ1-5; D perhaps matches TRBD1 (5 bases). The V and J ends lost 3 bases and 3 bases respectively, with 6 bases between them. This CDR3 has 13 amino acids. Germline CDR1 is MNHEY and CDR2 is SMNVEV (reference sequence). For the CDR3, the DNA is TGTGCCAGCAGTTTGGGGCTCAATCAGCCCCAGCATTTT. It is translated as CASSLGLNQPQHF.

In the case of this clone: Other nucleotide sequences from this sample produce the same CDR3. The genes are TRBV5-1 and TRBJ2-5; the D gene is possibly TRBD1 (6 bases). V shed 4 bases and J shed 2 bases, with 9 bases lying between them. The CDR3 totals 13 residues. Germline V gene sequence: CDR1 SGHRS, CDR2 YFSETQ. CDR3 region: CASSSRGQETQYF. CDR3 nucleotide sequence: TGCGCCAGCAGCAGCAGGGGACAAGAGACCCAGTACTTC.

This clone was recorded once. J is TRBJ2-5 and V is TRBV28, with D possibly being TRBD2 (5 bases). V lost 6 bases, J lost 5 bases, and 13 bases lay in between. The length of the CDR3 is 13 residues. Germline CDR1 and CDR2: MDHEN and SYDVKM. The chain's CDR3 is CASRAGGWETQYF. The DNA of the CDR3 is TGTGCCAGCAGGGCGGGTGGTTGGGAGACCCAGTACTTC.

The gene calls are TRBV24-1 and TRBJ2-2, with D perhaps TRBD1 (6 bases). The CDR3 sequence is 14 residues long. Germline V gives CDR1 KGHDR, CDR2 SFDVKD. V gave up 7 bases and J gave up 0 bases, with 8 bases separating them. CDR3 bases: TGTGCCACCAGAACAGGGTCGAACACCGGGGAGCTGTTTTTT. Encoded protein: CATRTGSNTGELFF.

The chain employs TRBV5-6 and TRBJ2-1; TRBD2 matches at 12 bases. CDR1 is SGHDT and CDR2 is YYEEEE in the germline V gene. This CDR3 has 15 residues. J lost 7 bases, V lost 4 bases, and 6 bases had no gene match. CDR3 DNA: TGTGCCAGCAGCCGAACTAGCGGGAGGTTGAATGAGCAGTTCTTC. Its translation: CASSRTSGRLNEQFF.

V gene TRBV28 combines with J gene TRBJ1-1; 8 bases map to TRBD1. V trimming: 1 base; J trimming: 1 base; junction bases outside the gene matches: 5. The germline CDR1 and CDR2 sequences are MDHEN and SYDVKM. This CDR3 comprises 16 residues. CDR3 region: CASSLSQGAANTEAFF. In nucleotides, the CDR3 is TGTGCCAGCAGTTTATCCCAGGGGGCAGCGAACACTGAAGCTTTCTTT.

For the CDR3, the DNA is TGTGCCAGCAGTCGACAGGGGGCCAATACCTACGAGCAGTACTTC. This translates into CASSRQGANTYEQYF. The chain uses TRBV27 and TRBJ2-7, with 10 nucleotides matching TRBD1. CDR3 size: 15 residues. From germline, CDR1 is MNHEY and CDR2 SMNVEV (reference sequence). The V segment lost 5 bases and the J segment 2 bases; nucleotides outside the gene matches: 6.

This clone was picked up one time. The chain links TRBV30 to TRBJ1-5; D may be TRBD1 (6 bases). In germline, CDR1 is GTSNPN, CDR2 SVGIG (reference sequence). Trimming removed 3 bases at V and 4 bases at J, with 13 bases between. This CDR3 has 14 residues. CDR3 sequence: CAWRARTGNQPQHF. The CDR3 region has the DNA TGTGCCTGGAGGGCCCGAACAGGGAATCAGCCCCAGCATTTT. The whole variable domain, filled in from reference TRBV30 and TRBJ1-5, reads SQTIHQWPATLVQPVGSPLSLECTVEGTSNPNLYWYRQAAGRGLQLLFYSVGIGQISSEVPQNLSASRPQDRQFILSSKKLLLSDSGFYLCAWRARTGNQPQHFGDGTRLSIL.

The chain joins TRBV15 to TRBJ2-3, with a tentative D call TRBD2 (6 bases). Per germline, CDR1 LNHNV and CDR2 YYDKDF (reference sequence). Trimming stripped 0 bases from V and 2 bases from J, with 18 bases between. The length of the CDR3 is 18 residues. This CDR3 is CATSRDRPAGYDTDTQYF. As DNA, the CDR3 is TGTGCCACCAGCAGAGATCGTCCGGCGGGGTATGACACAGATACGCAGTATTTT.

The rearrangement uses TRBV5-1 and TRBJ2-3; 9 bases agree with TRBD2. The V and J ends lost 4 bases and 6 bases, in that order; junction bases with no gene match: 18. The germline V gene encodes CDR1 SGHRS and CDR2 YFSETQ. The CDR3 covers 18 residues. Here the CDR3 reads CASSPGLAPRKGRDTQYF. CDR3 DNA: TGCGCCAGCAGCCCAGGACTAGCGCCACGCAAGGGCCGCGATACGCAGTATTTT.

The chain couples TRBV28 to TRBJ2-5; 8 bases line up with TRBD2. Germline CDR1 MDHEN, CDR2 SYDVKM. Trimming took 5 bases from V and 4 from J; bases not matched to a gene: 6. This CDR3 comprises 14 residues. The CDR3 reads CASSITLAGETQYF. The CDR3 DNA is TGTGCCAGCAGTATCACTCTAGCGGGAGAGACCCAGTACTTC. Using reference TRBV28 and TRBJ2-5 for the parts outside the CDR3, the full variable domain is DVKVTQSSRYLVKRTGEKVFLECVQDMDHENMFWYRQDPGLGLRLIYFSYDVKMKEKGDIPEGYSVSREKKERFSLILESASTNQTSMYLCASSITLAGETQYFGPGTRLLVL.

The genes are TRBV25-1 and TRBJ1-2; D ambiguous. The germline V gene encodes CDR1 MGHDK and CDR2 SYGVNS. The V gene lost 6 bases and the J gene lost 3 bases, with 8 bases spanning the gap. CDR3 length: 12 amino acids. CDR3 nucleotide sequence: TGTGCCAGCAGGACTACGGACTATGGCTACACCTTC. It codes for CASRTTDYGYTF.

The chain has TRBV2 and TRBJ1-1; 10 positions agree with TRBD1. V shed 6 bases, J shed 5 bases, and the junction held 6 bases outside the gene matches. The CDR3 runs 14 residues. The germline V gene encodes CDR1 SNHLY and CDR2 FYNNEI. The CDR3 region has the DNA TGTGCCAGCAGGAGGACAGGGGGATATACTGAAGCTTTCTTT. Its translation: CASRRTGGYTEAFF. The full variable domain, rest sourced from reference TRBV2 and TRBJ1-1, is EPEVTQTPSHQVTQMGQEVILRCVPISNHLYFYWYRQILGQKVEFLVSFYNNEISEKSEIFDDQFSVERPDGSNFTLKIRSTKLEDSAMYFCASRRTGGYTEAFFGQGTRLTVV.